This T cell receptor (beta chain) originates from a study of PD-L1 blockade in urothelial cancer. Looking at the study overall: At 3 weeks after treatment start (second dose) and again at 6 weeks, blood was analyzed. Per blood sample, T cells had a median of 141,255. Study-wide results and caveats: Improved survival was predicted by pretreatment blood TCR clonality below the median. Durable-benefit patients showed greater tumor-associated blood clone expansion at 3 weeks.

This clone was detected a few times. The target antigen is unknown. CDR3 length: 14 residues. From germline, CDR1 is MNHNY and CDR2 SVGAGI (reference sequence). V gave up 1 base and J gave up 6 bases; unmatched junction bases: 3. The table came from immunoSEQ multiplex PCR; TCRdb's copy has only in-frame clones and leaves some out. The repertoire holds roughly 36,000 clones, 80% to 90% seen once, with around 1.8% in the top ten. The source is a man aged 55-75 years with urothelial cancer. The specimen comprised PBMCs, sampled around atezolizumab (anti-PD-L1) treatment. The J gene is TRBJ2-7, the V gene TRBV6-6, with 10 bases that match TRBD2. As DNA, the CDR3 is TGTGCCAGCAGTTACTTTGCTAGCGGGAGCGAGCAGTACTTC. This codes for CASSYFASGSEQYF.